What follows are 17 T cell receptor beta chains derived from one specimen sequenced in a study of shared clonotypes between healthy human individuals. Here immunoSEQ multiplex PCR was the method, and the copy in TCRdb shows in-frame clones only, minus some. The sample holds around 980,000 clones, around 82% seen once. Sequencing input: memory CD4+ T cells from PBMCs. Subset in this sample: CD45RA-negative fraction. These TCRs come from a man aged 18 to 30 in good health. Some clones in this sample may be carry-over from other donors' samples.

This clone was counted between two and nine times. The V and J genes are TRBV28 and TRBJ2-3, with TRBD2 matching over 8 bases. V dropped 7 bases and J dropped 0; count of bases not matched to a gene: 9. The germline V gene encodes CDR1 MDHEN and CDR2 SYDVKM. The length of the CDR3 is 16 residues. This CDR3 reads CASNEAGGPSTDTQYF. The CDR3 bases are TGTGCCAGCAATGAGGCGGGAGGTCCTAGCACAGATACGCAGTATTTT.

The genes are TRBV30 and TRBJ2-7; 8 positions match TRBD2. Looked up from germline, CDR1 is GTSNPN and CDR2 is SVGIG (reference sequence). The CDR3 is made up of 13 amino acids. Unmatched junction bases numbered 4, after V lost 3 bases and J lost 3 bases. The CDR3 coding sequence is TGTGCCTGGAGCGGGGGGGCAGTCTACGAGCAGTACTTC. It specifies CAWSGGAVYEQYF.

The CDR3 bases are TGTGCCACCAGCAGTTCCCGGGACGGACCCTATGGCTACACCTTC. Protein product: CATSSSRDGPYGYTF. The chain couples TRBV15 to TRBJ1-2; tentative D call: TRBD1 (5 bases). V was trimmed by 3 bases and J by 4 bases, leaving 15 bases between them. The CDR3 consists of 15 residues. CDR1 and CDR2 from the germline V gene are LNHNV and YYDKDF (reference sequence).

The rearrangement uses TRBV18 and TRBJ2-1; no clear D. The CDR3 extends over 13 amino acids. V lost 4 bases and J 7 bases, leaving 11 bases between the germline ends. The V gene's germline CDR1 is KGHSH and CDR2 LQKENI. In DNA, the CDR3 is TGTGCCAGCTCACGAGATCGCGGTAATGAGCAGTTCTTC. Its translation: CASSRDRGNEQFF.

The chain carries TRBV7-9 and TRBJ2-5; 7 bases are shared with TRBD2. This CDR3 region has 16 residues. CDR1 is SEHNR and CDR2 is FQNEAQ in the germline V gene (reference sequence). Unmatched junction bases numbered 6, after V lost 2 bases and J lost 0 bases. For the CDR3, the DNA is TGTGCCAGCAGCTTAACCGGGGGGAGGTACCAAGAGACCCAGTACTTC. Translation gives CASSLTGGRYQETQYF. Together with reference TRBV7-9 and TRBJ2-5, the CDR3 gives the full variable domain: DTGVSQNPRHKITKRGQNVTFRCDPISEHNRLYWYRQTLGQGPEFLTYFQNEAQLEKSRLLSDRFSAERPKGSFSTLEIQRTEQGDSAMYLCASSLTGGRYQETQYFGPGTRLLVL.

The chain uses TRBV6-6 and TRBJ2-1; TRBD2 matches 9 bases. J lost 9 bases, V lost 4 bases, and 7 bases had no gene match. Germline CDR1 is MNHNY and CDR2 is SVGAGI (reference sequence). The CDR3 consists of 14 residues. The DNA for the CDR3 is TGTGCCAGCAGTTCCGGTAGCGGGAGATTTGAGCAGTTCTTC. It is translated as CASSSGSGRFEQFF.

This clone was seen a few times. The chain has TRBV28 and TRBJ2-2; 8 positions match TRBD2. The CDR3 contains 22 residues. J was trimmed by 0 bases and V by 6 bases; bases with no gene match: 24. Germline V CDR1 and CDR2: MDHEN, SYDVKM. In DNA, the CDR3 is TGTGCCAGCAGCGAAACATGGAGCGGGAGTCTTTTGGTACCAGCGAACACCGGGGAGCTGTTTTTT. Translation: CASSETWSGSLLVPANTGELFF.

The chain employs TRBV4-3 and TRBJ2-7; 13 bases line up with TRBD2. The trim removed 3 bases at V and 0 bases at J, leaving 8 bases unmatched. Per germline, CDR1 LGHNA and CDR2 YSLEER. The CDR3 length is 18 residues. CDR3 region: CASSHGLAGARSSYEQYF. The CDR3 DNA sequence: TGCGCCAGCAGCCACGGACTAGCGGGAGCTCGGAGCTCCTACGAGCAGTACTTC.

The V call is TRBV7-8, the J call TRBJ2-7; 7 bases map to TRBD2. V shed 4 bases and J 5 bases; nucleotides not matched to a gene: 5. Germline CDR1 reads SGHVS; CDR2 reads FQNEAQ. This CDR3 spans 13 amino acids. Written as DNA, the CDR3 is TGTGCCAGCAGCTCGGCGGGGGTGGACGAGCAGTACTTC. Protein sequence: CASSSAGVDEQYF.

The chain recombines TRBV7-2 with TRBJ2-7, with TRBD2 matching over 7 bases. The CDR3 covers 13 residues. Per germline, CDR1 SGHTA and CDR2 FQGNSA. The V gene end was trimmed by 8 bases and the J gene end by 6 bases; junction bases not matched to a gene: 10. The CDR3 coding sequence is TGTGCCAGCGGGTTCCGGGAGGATGGCGAGCAGTACTTC. Residues: CASGFREDGEQYF.

The J gene is TRBJ2-7, the V gene TRBV2; D remains unclear. CDR3 length: 9 amino acids. CDR1 and CDR2 from the germline V gene are SNHLY and FYNNEI. The V and J ends lost 8 bases and 5 bases respectively, with 4 bases between them. This CDR3 reads CASGDEQYF. The CDR3 region has the DNA TGTGCCAGCGGGGACGAGCAGTACTTC.

The chain links TRBV30 to TRBJ1-1; TRBD1 is a possible D gene (6 bases). V lost 2 bases and J 3 bases, leaving 7 bases between the germline ends. The CDR3 runs 12 residues. In germline, CDR1 is GTSNPN, CDR2 SVGIG (reference sequence). CDR3 sequence reads: CAWSRGDTEAFF. The DNA of the CDR3 is TGTGCCTGGAGTAGGGGGGACACTGAAGCTTTCTTT.

In the case of this clone: The same CDR3 can be traced to other DNA sequences in this sample. The rearrangement joins TRBV20-1 to TRBJ2-5, with no clear D. Germline values: CDR1 DFQATT, CDR2 SNEGSKA (reference sequence). Trimming stripped 3 bases from V and 5 bases from J, with 7 bases between. The CDR3 is 11 residues long. The CDR3 DNA reads as TGCAGTGCTAGGCATTCGGAGACCCAGTACTTC. Amino acid sequence: CSARHSETQYF.

The chain employs TRBV5-6 and TRBJ2-3; D gene unclear. The germline gives CDR1 SGHDT, CDR2 YYEEEE. V was trimmed by 3 bases and J by 0 bases, leaving 11 bases between them. The length of the CDR3 is 15 residues. In DNA form, the CDR3 reads TGTGCCAGCAGCTCGCCTTCTGCTAGCACAGATACGCAGTATTTT. This translates into CASSSPSASTDTQYF.

This chain connects TRBV6-5 to TRBJ2-7, with D maybe TRBD1 (6 bases). Germline CDR1 reads MNHEY; CDR2 reads SVGAGI. The CDR3 runs 15 residues. Deletions cut 6 bases from V and 0 bases from J, with 15 bases between. The CDR3 nucleotides are TGTGCCAGCAGCCCTGGACAGTTGAGCTCCTACGAGCAGTACTTC. This encodes CASSPGQLSSYEQYF.

Only one count was recorded for this clone. V usage is TRBV29-1 and J usage is TRBJ1-1; tentatively, D is TRBD1 (5 bases). Germline V lookup: CDR1 SQVTM, CDR2 ANQGSEA. The CDR3 spans 14 residues. V was cut by 4 bases and J by 0 bases, with 12 bases left in between. This CDR3 is CSVGAGGVNTEAFF. Written as DNA, the CDR3 is TGCAGCGTTGGAGCGGGAGGGGTGAACACTGAAGCTTTCTTT.

The chain couples TRBV6-1 to TRBJ2-7; 11 bases are a match to TRBD2. V dropped 7 bases and J dropped 4; count of bases not matched to a gene: 6. This CDR3 contains 14 residues. CDR1 is MNHNS, CDR2 SASEGT, per germline. The CDR3 spells CASIATSGIYEQYF. For the CDR3, the DNA is TGTGCCAGCATTGCGACTAGCGGGATATACGAGCAGTACTTC.